This record looks at one T cell receptor beta chain sequence and its context. Its specificity is unknown. Purity exceeded 95% in all sorted populations. These data originate in a study of beta chain features in type 1 diabetes. Study-level results: It was not settled here whether HLA type affects TCRB rearrangement.

The germline V gene has CDR1 SGHTA and CDR2 FQGTGA. The length of the CDR3 is 15 residues. Deletions cut 5 bases from V and 0 bases from J, with 13 bases between. The investigators reverse transcribed all of the isolated RNA, so they sequenced expressed TCRB transcripts. Clones were read by immunoSEQ multiplex PCR, and TCRdb kept only the in-frame ones, dropping some. Of hundreds of thousands of clones listed, roughly 16% are singletons. The chain couples TRBV7-3 to TRBJ1-1; a possible D gene is TRBD1 (6 bases). The sample taken for sequencing was naive CD4+ T cells from blood. The sequence derives from a man younger than 35 in good health. The CDR3: CASSRPTGMNTEAFF. The CDR3 DNA is TGTGCCAGCAGCCGACCGACAGGCATGAACACTGAAGCTTTCTTT.